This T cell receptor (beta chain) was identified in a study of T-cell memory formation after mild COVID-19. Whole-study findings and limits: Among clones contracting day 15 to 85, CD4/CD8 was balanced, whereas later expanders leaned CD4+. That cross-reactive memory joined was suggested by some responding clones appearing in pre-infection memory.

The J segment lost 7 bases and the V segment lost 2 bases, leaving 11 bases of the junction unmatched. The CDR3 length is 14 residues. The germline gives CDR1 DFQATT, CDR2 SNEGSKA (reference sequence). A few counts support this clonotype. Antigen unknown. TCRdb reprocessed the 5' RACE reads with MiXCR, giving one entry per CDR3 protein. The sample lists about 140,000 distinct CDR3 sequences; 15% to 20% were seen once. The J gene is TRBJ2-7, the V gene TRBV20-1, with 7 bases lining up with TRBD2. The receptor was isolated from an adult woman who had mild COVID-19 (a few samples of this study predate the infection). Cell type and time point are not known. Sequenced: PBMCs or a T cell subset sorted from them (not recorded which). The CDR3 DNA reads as TGCAGTGCTAGACTCGCGGGAGCGTTGCGGGAGCAGTACTTC. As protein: CSARLAGALREQYF.